These 20 T cell receptor beta chains were sequenced from one sample in a study of blood T cell repertoires in COVID-19 (TCRdb year 2020). Library preparation was by the immunoSEQ multiplex PCR assay. Here the immuneACCESS table is served through TCRdb, limited to in-frame sequences with V and J called. Missing clones are a known gap in these copies; in checked studies unresolved V genes cover under half, and the rest lacks a known reason. The sample contains 180,000 or so clones, about nine tenths of them found a single time. The ten largest clones capture around 7% of the sample. Sequencing was carried out using peripheral blood. These TCRs come from a man aged 40-49 years with acute or convalescent COVID-19.

The gene calls are TRBV5-1 and TRBJ1-3, with D maybe TRBD1 (5 bases). Germline assignment: CDR1 SGHRS and CDR2 YFSETQ. Trimming pared 2 bases from V and 2 bases from J, leaving 11 bases between. The CDR3 runs to 15 residues. The CDR3 nucleotides are TGCGCCAGCAGCTTACTTCAGGGCACTGGAAACACCATATATTTT. Residues: CASSLLQGTGNTIYF.

This chain joins TRBV13 and TRBJ1-1; D is unclear. CDR3 size: 15 residues. Germline CDR1 PRHDT, CDR2 FYEKMQ (reference sequence). V was pared by 1 base and J by 3 bases, with 12 bases between. The CDR3 is CASSLESGNDTEAFF. The CDR3 coding sequence is TGTGCCAGCAGCTTAGAGTCGGGGAACGACACTGAAGCTTTCTTT.

This clone was detected once. The chain uses TRBV5-4 and TRBJ2-6, with 7 bases aligning to TRBD1. V was clipped by 6 bases and J by 2 bases; unmatched bases: 11. Germline assignment: CDR1 SGHNT and CDR2 YYREEE (reference sequence). CDR3 size: 17 residues. The CDR3 DNA follows: TGTGCCAGCACTGACAGGGAGCAGTTGGCTGGGGCCAACGTCCTGACTTTC. Translation: CASTDREQLAGANVLTF.

The CDR3 sequence: CSASLAGVVTGELFF. The CDR3 DNA reads TGCAGTGCTAGTTTGGCGGGGGTTGTAACCGGGGAGCTGTTTTTT. The chain recombines TRBV20-1 with TRBJ2-2, with TRBD2 matching over 7 bases. The CDR3 has 15 residues. V gave up 3 bases and J gave up 5 bases; unmatched junction bases: 9. The V gene's germline CDR1 is DFQATT and CDR2 SNEGSKA (reference sequence).

The CDR3: CASSVMAGRGEQYF. The CDR3 DNA reads TGTGCCAGCAGCGTAATGGCAGGCCGGGGGGAGCAGTACTTC. The V call is TRBV9, the J call TRBJ2-7; possibly TRBD2 for D (6 bases). The germline V gene encodes CDR1 SGDLS and CDR2 YYNGEE. CDR3 length equals 14 residues. V gave up 1 base and J gave up 7 bases, with 15 bases separating them.

The chain has TRBV2 and TRBJ1-2, with D unresolved. Between the trimmed V and J ends, which lost 6 bases and 8 bases, there was a span of 16 bases. Germline assignment: CDR1 SNHLY and CDR2 FYNNEI. The CDR3 runs to 13 residues. The CDR3 region has the DNA TGTGCCAGCAGGAGGGATCCCTTGGTAGGCTACACCTTC. It codes for CASRRDPLVGYTF.

The chain joins TRBV6-5 to TRBJ2-1, with D uncertain. In germline, CDR1 is MNHEY, CDR2 SVGAGI. The CDR3 is 12 residues long. Trimming left V 5 bases short and J 9 bases short, with 11 bases between. The CDR3 spells CASSPLNSEQFF. The CDR3 DNA is TGTGCCAGCAGTCCATTAAACTCTGAGCAGTTCTTC.

CDR3: CASSKLGQPQHF. CDR3 sequence (DNA): TGTGCCAGTAGTAAATTGGGCCAGCCCCAGCATTTT. The chain recombines TRBV19 with TRBJ1-5; D remains ambiguous. This CDR3 comprises 12 residues. Germline V gives CDR1 LNHDA, CDR2 SQIVND (reference sequence). V lost 4 bases and J lost 7, with 8 bases in between.

The V gene is TRBV7-8, the J gene TRBJ2-1; tentatively, D is TRBD1 (6 bases). V lost 3 bases and J lost 5, with 14 bases in between. The CDR3 runs to 15 residues. Per germline, CDR1 SGHVS and CDR2 FQNEAQ. CDR3 DNA: TGTGCCAGCAGCTTTAGTAGGGGGTCGAACAATGAGCAGTTCTTC. The encoded protein is CASSFSRGSNNEQFF.

V usage is TRBV3-1 (or the pseudogene TRBV3-2) and J usage is TRBJ1-5, with D maybe TRBD1 (6 bases). The CDR3 consists of 17 residues. The V gene lost 4 bases and the J gene lost 2 bases, with 18 bases spanning the gap. The germline CDR1 and CDR2 sequences are LGHDT and YNNKEL (reference sequence). For the CDR3, the DNA is TGTGCCAGCAGCCTACTTAAGGTTAACAGGGGCAATCAGCCCCAGCATTTT. Translation: CASSLLKVNRGNQPQHF.

This clone was recorded once. The chain uses TRBV25-1 and TRBJ1-2; 9 bases line up with TRBD1. This CDR3 contains 15 residues. Trimming removed 5 bases from V and 3 bases from J; junction bases left unmatched: 7. Germline V gives CDR1 MGHDK, CDR2 SYGVNS. The DNA of the CDR3 is TGTGCCAGCAGTACCCCGGGACAGGGAGACTATGGCTACACCTTC. Its protein is CASSTPGQGDYGYTF.

J is TRBJ2-3 and V is TRBV7-2; TRBD2 matches at 12 bases. The CDR3 covers 16 residues. Germline CDR1 and CDR2: SGHTA and FQGNSA. J lost 2 bases, V lost 5 bases, and 5 bases had no gene match. The CDR3 loop is CASSTGTSGFTDTQYF. In nucleotides, the CDR3 is TGTGCCAGCAGCACAGGGACTAGCGGGTTCACAGATACGCAGTATTTT.

The chain joins TRBV6-2 or TRBV6-3 to TRBJ2-7; tentative D call: TRBD2 (5 bases). Germline values: CDR1 MNHEY, CDR2 SVGEGT. The ends were cut back, 2 bases at V and 1 base at J, with 21 bases in the middle. This CDR3 comprises 18 residues. Here the CDR3 reads CASSYRPGGRVLSYEQYF. The CDR3 nucleotides are TGTGCCAGCAGTTACCGACCCGGCGGGCGGGTCCTTTCCTACGAGCAGTACTTC.

The chain joins TRBV18 to TRBJ2-1, with 11 bases that match TRBD2. The J segment lost 8 bases and the V segment lost 1 base, leaving 7 bases of the junction unmatched. This CDR3 spans 16 amino acids. Germline CDR1 is KGHSH and CDR2 is LQKENI. The CDR3 DNA follows: TGTGCCAGCTCACCACTTATTAGCGGGGGGGCCTATGAGCAGTTCTTC. Translating gives CASSPLISGGAYEQFF.

The chain uses TRBV28 and TRBJ2-5; D gene uncertain. Trimming removed 0 bases at V and 7 bases at J, with 6 bases between. CDR3 size: 12 residues. The germline gives CDR1 MDHEN, CDR2 SYDVKM. The CDR3 sequence: CASSLWGVTQYF. DNA of the CDR3: TGTGCCAGCAGTTTATGGGGCGTGACCCAGTACTTC.

The rearrangement links TRBV4-2 to TRBJ1-5, with TRBD1 matching over 7 bases. V lost 4 bases and J lost 7; bases outside the gene matches: 4. This CDR3 has 13 residues. Germline V lookup: CDR1 LGHNA, CDR2 YNFKEQ. CDR3 sequence reads: CASSLTGDQPQHF. The CDR3 DNA reads TGTGCCAGCAGCCTAACAGGGGACCAGCCCCAGCATTTT.

The genes are TRBV10-2 and TRBJ2-5; TRBD1 is a possible D gene (5 bases). The germline V and J ends were trimmed by 7 bases and 5 bases, with 20 bases remaining between them. The V gene's germline CDR1 is WSHSY and CDR2 SAAADI. The CDR3 consists of 15 residues. CDR3 sequence: CASKFRDSLRETQYF. CDR3 DNA: TGCGCCAGCAAGTTCAGGGATTCGCTTCGCGAGACCCAGTACTTC.

The chain recombines TRBV6-5 with TRBJ1-4; D not certain. There are 15 residues in the CDR3. Germline lookup yields CDR1 MNHEY and CDR2 SVGAGI. V was shortened by 0 bases and J by 7 bases, with 12 bases between the two germline ends. The CDR3: CASSYSRPGSEKLFF. Here the CDR3 DNA reads TGTGCCAGCAGTTACTCGAGGCCCGGGAGTGAAAAACTGTTTTTT.

The chain recombines TRBV11-2 with TRBJ2-5; 7 nucleotides line up with TRBD2. Trimming took 5 bases from V and 4 from J; bases not matched to a gene: 4. CDR1 is SGHAT and CDR2 is FQNNGV in the germline V gene. The CDR3 spans 13 residues. The CDR3 here is CASSELARETQYF. The CDR3 DNA follows: TGTGCCAGCAGCGAACTAGCGAGAGAGACCCAGTACTTC. Using reference TRBV11-2 and TRBJ2-5 for the parts outside the CDR3, the full variable domain is EAGVAQSPRYKIIEKRQSVAFWCNPISGHATLYWYQQILGQGPKLLIQFQNNGVVDDSQLPKDRFSAERLKGVDSTLKIQPAKLEDSAVYLCASSELARETQYFGPGTRLLVL.

The J gene is TRBJ1-2, the V gene TRBV29-1; D call uncertain. Germline V gives CDR1 SQVTM, CDR2 ANQGSEA. The CDR3 sequence is 14 residues long. V was shortened by 2 bases and J by 2 bases, with 12 bases between the two germline ends. For the CDR3, the DNA is TGCAGCGTTGAAATCAAGGCCGGGAACTATGGCTACACCTTC. Protein sequence: CSVEIKAGNYGYTF.